This T cell receptor (beta chain) is drawn from a study of vaccination effects on CD4 cells after COVID-19. In the ViraFEST assay, antigen-specific CD4+ clonotypes were identified by expansion after peptide-pool stimulation. CD4+ T cell isolation took place after 10 days of culture. People in the vaccine group had not been infected with SARS-CoV-2 before, and their nucleocapsid antibodies were negative. Germline V gives CDR1 SGHVS, CDR2 FQNEAQ. The CDR3 contains 13 residues. The V end was cut by 6 bases, the J end by 7 bases, with 13 bases between. Using immunoSEQ multiplex PCR, the repertoire was profiled, and TCRdb retains in-frame clones only, with some absent. The repertoire includes over 60,000 clones, 70% to 80% of them detected once, and approximately 2.8% sits in the top ten. About this clone itself: What it binds is unknown.

The chain recombines TRBV7-8 with TRBJ1-5; D gene unclear. This specimen consisted of CD4+ T cells from PBMCs cultured with HCoV-NL63 spike peptides, obtained before COVID-19 vaccination. The receptor comes from a human donor who received a COVID-19 vaccine. CDR3 protein: CASRGGSGQPQHF. The CDR3 nucleotides read TGTGCCAGCAGGGGCGGCTCGGGGCAGCCCCAGCATTTT.